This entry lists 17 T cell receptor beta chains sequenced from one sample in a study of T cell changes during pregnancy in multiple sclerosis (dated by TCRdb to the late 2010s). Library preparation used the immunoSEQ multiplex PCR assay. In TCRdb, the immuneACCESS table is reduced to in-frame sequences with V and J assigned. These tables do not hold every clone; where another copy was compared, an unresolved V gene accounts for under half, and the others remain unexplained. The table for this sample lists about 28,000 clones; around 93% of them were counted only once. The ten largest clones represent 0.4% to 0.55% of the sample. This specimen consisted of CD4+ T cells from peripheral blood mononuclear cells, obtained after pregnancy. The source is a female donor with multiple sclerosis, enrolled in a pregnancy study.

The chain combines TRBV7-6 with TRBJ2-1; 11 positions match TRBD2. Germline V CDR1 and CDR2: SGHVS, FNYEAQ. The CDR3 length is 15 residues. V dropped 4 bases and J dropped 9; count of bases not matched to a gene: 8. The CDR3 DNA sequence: TGTGCCAGCAGCTCCGTAGCGGGAGGGCCAGGTGAGCAGTTCTTC. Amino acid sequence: CASSSVAGGPGEQFF.

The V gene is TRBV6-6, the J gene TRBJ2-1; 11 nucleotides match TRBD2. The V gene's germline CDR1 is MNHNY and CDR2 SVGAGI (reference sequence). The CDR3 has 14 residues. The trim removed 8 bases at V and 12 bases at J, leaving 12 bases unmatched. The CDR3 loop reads CASELAGEGRGQFF. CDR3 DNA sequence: TGTGCCAGCGAACTAGCGGGAGAAGGGAGGGGGCAGTTCTTC.

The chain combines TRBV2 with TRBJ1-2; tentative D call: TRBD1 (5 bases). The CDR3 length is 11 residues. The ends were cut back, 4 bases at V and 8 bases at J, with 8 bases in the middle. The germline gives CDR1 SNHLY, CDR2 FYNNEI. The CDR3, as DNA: TGTGCCAGCAGTGCAGGGTACGGCTACACCTTC. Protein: CASSAGYGYTF.

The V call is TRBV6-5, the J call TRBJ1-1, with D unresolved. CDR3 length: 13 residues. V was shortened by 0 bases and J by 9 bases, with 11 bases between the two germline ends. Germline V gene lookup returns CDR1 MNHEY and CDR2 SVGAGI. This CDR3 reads CASSYSVRGKAFF. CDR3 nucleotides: TGTGCCAGCAGTTACTCAGTCCGCGGTAAAGCTTTCTTT.

CDR3 nucleotides: TGTGCCAGCCGACTAGCGGGGGGCGTCGATGAGCAGTTCTTC. It specifies CASRLAGGVDEQFF. The rearrangement links TRBV7-2 to TRBJ2-1; 13 positions match TRBD2. Losses at the gene ends were 8 bases for V and 8 bases for J; bases not matched to a gene: 6. Germline assignment: CDR1 SGHTA and CDR2 FQGNSA. This CDR3 is 14 amino acids long.

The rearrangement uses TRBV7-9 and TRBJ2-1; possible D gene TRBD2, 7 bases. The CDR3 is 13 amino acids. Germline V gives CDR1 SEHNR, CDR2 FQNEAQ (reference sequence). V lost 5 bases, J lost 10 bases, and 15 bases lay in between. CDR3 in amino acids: CASSTKGGAEQFF. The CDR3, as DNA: TGTGCCAGCAGCACAAAGGGGGGGGCCGAGCAGTTCTTC.

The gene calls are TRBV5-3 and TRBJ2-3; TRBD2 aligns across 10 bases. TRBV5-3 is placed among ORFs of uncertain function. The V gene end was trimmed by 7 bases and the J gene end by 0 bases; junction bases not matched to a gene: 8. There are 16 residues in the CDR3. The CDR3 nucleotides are TGTGCCAGATGGCCTAGCGGGAGACCCAGCACAGATACGCAGTATTTT. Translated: CARWPSGRPSTDTQYF.

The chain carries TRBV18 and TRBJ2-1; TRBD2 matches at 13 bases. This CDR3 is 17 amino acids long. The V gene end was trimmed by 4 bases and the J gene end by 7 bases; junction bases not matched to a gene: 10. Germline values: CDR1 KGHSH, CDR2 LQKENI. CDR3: CASSLYTGTSGINEQFF. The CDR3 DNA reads TGTGCCAGCTCACTATATACCGGGACTAGCGGGATAAATGAGCAGTTCTTC.

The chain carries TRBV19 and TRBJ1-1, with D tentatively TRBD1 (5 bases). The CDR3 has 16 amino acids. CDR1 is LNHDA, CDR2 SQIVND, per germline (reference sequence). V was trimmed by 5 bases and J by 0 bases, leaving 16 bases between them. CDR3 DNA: TGTGCCAGTAGTCCGGGACTGACCCTTATGAACACTGAAGCTTTCTTT. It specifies CASSPGLTLMNTEAFF.

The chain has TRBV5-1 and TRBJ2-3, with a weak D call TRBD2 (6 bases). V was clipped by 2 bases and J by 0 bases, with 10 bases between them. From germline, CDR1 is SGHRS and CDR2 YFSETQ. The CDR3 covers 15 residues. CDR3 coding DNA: TGCGCCAGCAGCTTTAAGGGAGGTAGCACAGATACGCAGTATTTT. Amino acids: CASSFKGGSTDTQYF.

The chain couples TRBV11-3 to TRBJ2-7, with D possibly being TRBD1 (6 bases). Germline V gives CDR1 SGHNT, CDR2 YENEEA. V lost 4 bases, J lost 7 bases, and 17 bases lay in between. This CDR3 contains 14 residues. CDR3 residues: CASSSNSRGLEQYF. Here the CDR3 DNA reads TGTGCCAGCAGCTCAAATTCCAGGGGTTTGGAGCAGTACTTC. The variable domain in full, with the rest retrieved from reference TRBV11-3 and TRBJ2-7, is EAGVVQSPRYKIIEKKQPVAFWCNPISGHNTLYWYLQNLGQGPELLIRYENEEAVDDSQLPKDRFSAERLKGVDSTLKIQPAELGDSAVYLCASSSNSRGLEQYFGPGTRLTVT.

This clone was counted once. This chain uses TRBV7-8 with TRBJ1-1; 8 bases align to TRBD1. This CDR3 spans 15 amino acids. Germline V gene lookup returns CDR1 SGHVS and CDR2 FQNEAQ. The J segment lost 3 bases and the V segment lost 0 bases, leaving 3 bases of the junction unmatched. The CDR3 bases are TGTGCCAGCAGCTTAGCCACAGGGGGTCACACTGAAGCTTTCTTT. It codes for CASSLATGGHTEAFF.

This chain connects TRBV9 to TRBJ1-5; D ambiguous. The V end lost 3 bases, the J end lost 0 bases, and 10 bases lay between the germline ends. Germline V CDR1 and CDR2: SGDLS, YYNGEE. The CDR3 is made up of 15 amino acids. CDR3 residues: CASSGGGSSNQPQHF. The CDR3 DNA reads TGTGCCAGCAGCGGGGGAGGATCTAGCAATCAGCCCCAGCATTTT.

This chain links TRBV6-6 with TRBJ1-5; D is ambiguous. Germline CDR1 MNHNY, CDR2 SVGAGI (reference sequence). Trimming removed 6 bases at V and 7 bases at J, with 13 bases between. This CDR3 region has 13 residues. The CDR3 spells CASSPLDVQPQHF. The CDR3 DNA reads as TGTGCCAGCAGCCCCCTAGATGTCCAGCCCCAGCATTTT.

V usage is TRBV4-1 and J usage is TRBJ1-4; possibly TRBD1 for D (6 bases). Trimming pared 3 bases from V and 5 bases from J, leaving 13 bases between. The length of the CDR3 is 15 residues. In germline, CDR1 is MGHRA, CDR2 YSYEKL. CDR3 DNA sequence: TGCGCCAGCAGCCACACAGGGCTTAGGAATGAAAAACTGTTTTTT. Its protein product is CASSHTGLRNEKLFF.

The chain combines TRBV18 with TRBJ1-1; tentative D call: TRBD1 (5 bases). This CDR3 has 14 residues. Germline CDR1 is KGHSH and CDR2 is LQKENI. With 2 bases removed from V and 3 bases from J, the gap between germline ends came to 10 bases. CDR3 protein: CASSPKPGYTEAFF. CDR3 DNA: TGTGCCAGCTCACCAAAACCAGGGTACACTGAAGCTTTCTTT.

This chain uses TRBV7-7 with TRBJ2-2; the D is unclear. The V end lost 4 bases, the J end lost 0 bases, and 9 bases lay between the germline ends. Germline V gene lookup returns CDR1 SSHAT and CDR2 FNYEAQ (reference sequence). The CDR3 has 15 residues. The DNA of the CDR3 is TGTGCCAGCAGCTCCTCAGAAACGAACACCGGGGAGCTGTTTTTT. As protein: CASSSSETNTGELFF.